Each of the 11 T cell receptor beta chains below was sequenced from the same sample in a study of T cell changes during pregnancy in multiple sclerosis. The protocol was immunoSEQ multiplex PCR, while the TCRdb copy is restricted to in-frame clones and leaves out a portion. The data hold around 38,000 clones, with 91% observed a single time. The sample consisted of CD8+ T cells from peripheral blood mononuclear cells, taken in the second trimester of pregnancy. Receptors were obtained from a female donor with multiple sclerosis, enrolled in a pregnancy study.

The gene calls are TRBV2 and TRBJ1-5, with 7 bases lining up with TRBD1. CDR1 and CDR2 (germline): SNHLY, FYNNEI. The length of the CDR3 is 13 residues. V gave up 7 bases and J gave up 3 bases; unmatched junction bases: 3. This chain's CDR3 is CASIGQDNQPQHF. The CDR3 DNA sequence: TGTGCCAGCATAGGACAGGACAATCAGCCCCAGCATTTT.

The chain recombines TRBV6-1 with TRBJ2-7; TRBD1 agrees at 8 bases. Germline CDR1 reads MNHNS; CDR2 reads SASEGT. The CDR3 totals 16 residues. V lost 3 bases to trimming and J lost 0 bases; unmatched junction nucleotides: 7. CDR3 sequence (DNA): TGTGCCAGCAGTGATACCAACAGGGGGGACTCCTACGAGCAGTACTTC. Amino acid sequence: CASSDTNRGDSYEQYF.

This clone has only one observation. The J gene is TRBJ2-3, the V gene TRBV19; 7 bases map to TRBD1. The J segment lost 0 bases and the V segment lost 6 bases, leaving 12 bases of the junction unmatched. Germline V gene lookup returns CDR1 LNHDA and CDR2 SQIVND (reference sequence). The CDR3 consists of 17 residues. The CDR3 DNA reads TGTGCCAGTAGACCAGGGGACAGAGAATTTAGCACAGATACGCAGTATTTT. Translation gives CASRPGDREFSTDTQYF.

The rearrangement uses TRBV6-1 and TRBJ2-1, with D unclear. The CDR3 is 13 amino acids. Germline CDR1 reads MNHNS; CDR2 reads SASEGT. Deletions cut 5 bases from V and 4 bases from J, with 9 bases between. The CDR3: CASSPPTYNEQFF. The CDR3 nucleotides read TGTGCCAGCAGTCCCCCTACTTACAATGAGCAGTTCTTC.

V and J are TRBV4-1 and TRBJ1-4, with D uncertain. CDR3 length: 12 residues. The germline V gene has CDR1 MGHRA and CDR2 YSYEKL. Trimming pared 0 bases from V and 7 bases from J, leaving 3 bases between. The CDR3: CASSQDGEKLFF. CDR3 in DNA: TGCGCCAGCAGCCAAGACGGTGAAAAACTGTTTTTT.

The chain employs TRBV4-2 and TRBJ2-1; 7 bases are shared with TRBD2. CDR3 size: 14 residues. Losses at the gene ends were 4 bases for V and 5 bases for J; bases not matched to a gene: 5. Germline CDR1 reads LGHNA; CDR2 reads YNFKEQ. The CDR3 nucleotides read TGTGCCAGCAGCCCCGCGGGGGTAAACAATGAGCAGTTCTTC. Its translation: CASSPAGVNNEQFF.

The chain uses TRBV9 and TRBJ1-2; D is unclear. This CDR3 region has 14 residues. V was pared by 4 bases and J by 2 bases, with 12 bases between. CDR1 and CDR2 (germline): SGDLS, YYNGEE. Here the CDR3 reads CASSPRTGNYGYTF. In DNA, the CDR3 is TGTGCCAGCAGCCCGCGGACGGGGAACTATGGCTACACCTTC.

The chain couples TRBV6-4 to TRBJ2-2, with 8 bases fitting TRBD2. CDR1 is MRHNA, CDR2 SNTAGT, per germline. Germline trimming cut 0 bases from V and 6 bases from J; bases unmatched to any gene: 0. This CDR3 has 14 amino acids. The CDR3 is CASSDSRGAGELFF. The DNA of the CDR3 is TGTGCCAGCAGTGACTCGCGGGGGGCCGGGGAGCTGTTTTTT.

V usage is TRBV29-1 and J usage is TRBJ2-3, with 9 bases lining up with TRBD2. Trimming cost V 8 bases and J 2 bases; bases outside gene matches: 14. Germline loops: CDR1 SQVTM, CDR2 ANQGSEA. The CDR3 is 16 residues long. CDR3 sequence (DNA): TGCAGCATTATAGGGGTAGCGGGAGAGGCCACAGATACGCAGTATTTT. Protein: CSIIGVAGEATDTQYF.

The rearrangement links TRBV5-1 to TRBJ2-1; 7 bases are shared with TRBD2. In germline, CDR1 is SGHRS, CDR2 YFSETQ. This CDR3 comprises 15 residues. V dropped 2 bases and J dropped 8; count of bases not matched to a gene: 10. The CDR3 bases are TGCGCCAGCAGCTTCCGAGGCGGGAGTATGGATGAGCAGTTCTTC. Translated: CASSFRGGSMDEQFF.

The chain carries TRBV9 and TRBJ1-1, with 7 bases fitting TRBD1. Trimming removed 0 bases from V and 1 base from J; junction bases left unmatched: 3. This CDR3 contains 15 residues. Germline assignment: CDR1 SGDLS and CDR2 YYNGEE. The CDR3 loop is CASSVAGTENTEAFF. In DNA, the CDR3 is TGTGCCAGCAGCGTAGCTGGGACAGAGAACACTGAAGCTTTCTTT.